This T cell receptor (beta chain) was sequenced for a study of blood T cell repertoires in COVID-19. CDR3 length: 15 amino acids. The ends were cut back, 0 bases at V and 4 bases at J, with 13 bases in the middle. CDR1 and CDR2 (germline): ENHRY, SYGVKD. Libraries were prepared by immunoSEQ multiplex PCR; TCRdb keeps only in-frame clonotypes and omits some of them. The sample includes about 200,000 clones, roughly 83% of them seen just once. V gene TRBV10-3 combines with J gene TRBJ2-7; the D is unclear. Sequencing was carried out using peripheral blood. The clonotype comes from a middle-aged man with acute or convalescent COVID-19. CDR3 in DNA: TGTGCCATCAGTGAGTCGAACAGTGGGTGGTACGAGCAGTACTTC. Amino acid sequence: CAISESNSGWYEQYF.